This T cell receptor (beta chain) is drawn from a study of T-cell reconstitution after alpha-beta-depleted transplantation in children. J gave up 4 bases and V 5 bases, and 6 bases lay outside the gene matches. The CDR3 covers 15 residues. In germline, CDR1 is SGHVS, CDR2 FNYEAQ. Unique molecular identifiers were built into the TCRbeta library. TCRdb re-called the PCR reads through MiXCR, storing one row per CDR3 protein. This repertoire shows around 300,000 distinct CDR3 sequences, about a quarter found once; its top ten account for about a tenth. The chain carries TRBV7-6 and TRBJ2-3, with 10 bases that match TRBD2. Sample: PBMCs, mostly from graft donor cells, taken 180 days after TCRalphabeta/CD19-depleted stem cell transplant. This sequence originates from a male patient aged 10 to 17 who had a stem cell transplant for acute lymphoblastic leukemia, so the T cells may come from the graft donor. The CDR3 spells CASSASGRGADTQYF. For the CDR3, the DNA is TGTGCCAGCAGCGCTAGCGGGAGAGGGGCAGATACGCAGTATTTT.